Included here is one T cell receptor (beta chain) sequence, with context. Its cognate antigen is unknown. The read halts 3 residues ahead of the CDR3 end, with the missing end drawn from the germline J gene. The data were obtained in a study of T cells in women clearing cervical HPV infection. Study information: No precancer developed; the control's incident HPV16 infection cleared within 12 months. Case blood was drawn a median approximately 21 weeks after lesion detection. Controls gave blood once infection was undetectable; cases at lesion identification.

Study-wide results and caveats: TRBV6-7 abundance was lower in cases than controls (around 0.11% versus 0.15%).

There are 17 residues in the CDR3. Germline V gives CDR1 SGHRS, CDR2 YFSETQ. Repertoires were generated with immunoSEQ multiplex PCR, while TCRdb's copy carries only in-frame clones and drops some. The sample has over 25,000 clones; the top ten hold about a sixth. The sequence was collected from a woman between 18 and 70 years old with a cervical HPV16 infection that either progressed to CIN3+ or cleared (not recorded which). Sample: blood buffy coat. This rearrangement joins TRBV5-1 to TRBJ2-2, with D maybe TRBD1 (6 bases). The CDR3 sequence is CASSIRGQESGANVLFF. The CDR3 bases that were read are TGCGCCAGCAGCATCAGGGGTCAGGAATCTGGGGCCAACGTG.